The present entry profiles one TCR beta chain with its context. In the study's own analysis: Researchers report that nucleated cell counts were estimated from reference gene primer amplification. Only in-frame clones appear in the TCRdb table, and some are missing; sequencing was by immunoSEQ multiplex PCR. V, J and clone size reflect that table, while D and trimming were determined from the DNA. The sample shows some 250,000 clones, approximately 90% of them seen only once. This entry comes from a study of blood T cell repertoires in COVID-19. Study details: PBMCs, B-cell-depleted T cells, or T cells were the source of the cDNA or gDNA that made up the material.

CDR1 and CDR2 from the germline V gene are SGHKS and YYEKEE (reference sequence). The V gene lost 3 bases and the J gene lost 6 bases, with 10 bases spanning the gap. This CDR3 region has 14 residues. Participants, about 18 to 90 years old, spanned under 30 US areas. Participant reports of clinical history set cohort assignment. The source material was PBMCs or T cells enriched from blood (not recorded which). This clonotype was sampled from a human donor in a cohort exposed to, infected with or recovered from COVID-19 (not recorded which). The donor label of this sample is uncertain. V usage is TRBV5-5 and J usage is TRBJ1-6; D is perhaps TRBD1 (5 bases). The CDR3: CASSYQGGNSPLHF. CDR3 in DNA: TGTGCCAGCAGCTACCAGGGCGGTAATTCACCCCTCCACTTT.